This T cell receptor beta chain was sequenced for a study of tissue T cells after allogeneic stem cell transplantation (dated by TCRdb to between 2021 and 2024). Looking at the study overall: The study profiled TCR beta repertoires across many tissues from research autopsies of patients with and without GVHD, plus mouse models of GVHD. The human part of the study was a prospective observational study with no blinding and no randomization. Summary of the overall study and its limitations: The study did not establish which tissue TCRs were alloreactive or antigen-specific, and some clones may have been host cells that persisted. The patient cohort was small and varied clinically, and sampling depth was recognized as a limitation. Within patients, how anatomically similar tissues were was a major factor shaping TCR repertoire composition, regardless of disease or transplant status. Blood and spleen T cells captured only a limited portion of the TCR repertoire detected in tissues, in both patients and mice. Few T cell clones were found to be shared across patients, but shared repertoire signatures across patients were revealed in a tissue-specific fashion by motif-based clustering.

This specimen's time point label, interpreted: mouse harvest day 7 after allogeneic transplant. Mouse grafts combined 10^7 T-cell-depleted bone marrow cells with 10^6 splenic CD5+ T cells, given via tail vein injection. Mouse GVHD was modeled in a major MHC-mismatch B6 (H2b) into BALB/c (H2d) model, with tissues profiled at day 7 or 14. Mouse tissues and retro-orbital blood were harvested on day 7 or 14 post-transplant using separate sterile tools per animal; livers were flushed beforehand. Before genomic DNA isolation with the DNeasy Blood & Tissue Kit, mouse tissues were minced using razor blades in buffered saline. CDR1 KGHPV and CDR2 FQNQEV were looked up in the germline V gene (reference sequence). The CDR3 numbers 13 residues from cysteine through phenylalanine. Part of the CDR3 DNA is given, 36 bases translated from base 1. Trimming takes 8 bases from V and 0 bases from J, and the germline ends sit 10 bases apart.

The library came from the immunoSEQ multiplex PCR assay. Adaptive Biotechnologies performed the TCRbeta CDR3 sequencing at survey depth and reported CDR3 sequences, V/J genes, productive frequency and template counts. TCR beta CDR3 regions were amplified from genomic DNA rather than RNA. Under the source paper's analysis protocol: Pairwise repertoire overlap between tissues was quantified with Jensen-Shannon divergence, where 1 means complete divergence and 0 identical. Tissues were clustered by single-linkage agglomerative hierarchical clustering of pairwise JSD values, and the clustering results were displayed as dendrograms. GLIPH2 was run on all patient samples with simulation_depth 1000, kmer_min_depth 3, cdr3_length_cutoff 8, keeping groups with more than two unique CDR3s. A standardized tissue-overlap score extrapolated Jaccard GLIPH-group overlap across patients to a standard repertoire size of 1000 clones. Linear mixed-effect models, with tissue as a fixed effect and individual as a random effect, were used to test how diversity related to clinical or experimental variables. TCRdb obtained this table from immuneACCESS and retained in-frame rearrangements with V and J assigned. These tables miss some clones; where compared with another copy, unresolved V genes account for less than half of the shortfall, and the remainder is unexplained. That table is the source of V, J and clone size, and D and trimming were worked out from the DNA. The sample table records 8,000 to 9,000 clones; 35% to 50% of these occur just once. Together, the top ten hold 1.5% of the sample.

A remark on this clone: The clone's antigen remains unknown. Gene designations and germline sequences in this entry are those of the mouse. The read ends 1 residue early relative to the CDR3; the germline J gene fills the gap.

The sequence joins TRBV26 to TRBJ1-1; the D gene is possibly TRBD1, with 6 bases matching. This receptor was obtained from a female BALB/c mouse given C57BL/6 T cells with graft-versus-host disease after an allogeneic hematopoietic cell transplant. The source material was skin. CDR3 bases read: TGTGCCAGCCAGGGACACTCAAACACAGAAGTCTTC. Its amino acids are CASQGHSNTEVF. The full CDR3 protein reads CASQGHSNTEVFF. With all but the CDR3 taken from the reference TRBV26 and TRBJ1-1 genes, the full variable domain is: NSKVIQTPRYLVKGQGQKAKMRCIPEKGHPVVFWYQQNKNNEFKFLINFQNQEVLQQIDMTEKRFSAECPSNSPCSLEIQSSEAGDSALYLCASQGHSNTEVFFGKGTRLTVV.